This T cell receptor beta chain stems from a study of cytomegalovirus exposure and HLA in healthy donors. Clones were sequenced by immunoSEQ multiplex PCR, and TCRdb holds only the in-frame ones, with some missing. Here the sample spans approximately 71,000 clones, 94% being singletons. The sequenced sample was PBMCs. This clonotype was sampled from a young woman in good health and CMV-seronegative.

The CDR3 DNA is TGTGCCTGGAGTGTACGCGAAGGATCTAGCGGGAGGGCCCGGGAGCAGTACTTC. As protein: CAWSVREGSSGRAREQYF. The V call is TRBV30, the J call TRBJ2-7, with TRBD2 matching over 12 bases. This CDR3 has 18 residues. V shed 0 bases and J 7 bases; nucleotides not matched to a gene: 16. Per germline, CDR1 GTSNPN and CDR2 SVGIG (reference sequence).